These 8 T cell receptor beta chains were sequenced from one sample in a study of T cell responses to AZD1222 COVID-19 vaccine. Generated by immunoSEQ multiplex PCR, the TCRdb table keeps only in-frame clones and is missing some. Found here are 150,000 or so clones, around 85% of them singletons; the top ten hold roughly 6.9%. The source material was peripheral blood, sampled after recovery from COVID-19. The receptors stem from an adult who had recovered from COVID-19.

V and J are TRBV5-4 and TRBJ2-7; no clear D. CDR3 length: 15 amino acids. In germline, CDR1 is SGHNT, CDR2 YYREEE (reference sequence). Trimming stripped 0 bases from V and 0 bases from J, with 10 bases between. As DNA, the CDR3 is TGTGCCAGCAGCTTGGTGGGTCAGACCTCCTACGAGCAGTACTTC. This codes for CASSLVGQTSYEQYF. The whole variable domain, filled in from reference TRBV5-4 and TRBJ2-7, reads ETGVTQSPTHLIKTRGQQVTLRCSSQSGHNTVSWYQQALGQGPQFIFQYYREEENGRGNFPPRFSGLQFPNYSSELNVNALELDDSALYLCASSLVGQTSYEQYFGPGTRLTVT.

At least ten counts were recorded for this clone. The V and J genes are TRBV7-8 and TRBJ2-3; 9 positions match TRBD2. With V trimmed by 1 base and J by 2 bases, 7 bases remained unmatched. This CDR3 region has 17 residues. CDR1 and CDR2 (germline): SGHVS, FQNEAQ. CDR3: CASSLGLLAGSTDTQYF. In DNA form, the CDR3 reads TGTGCCAGCAGCTTAGGATTGCTAGCGGGGTCCACAGATACGCAGTATTTT.

The genes are TRBV3-1 (or the pseudogene TRBV3-2) and TRBJ2-3, with a weak D call TRBD1 (6 bases). The CDR3 is 16 residues long. V shed 4 bases and J shed 0 bases, with 14 bases lying between them. Germline CDR1 LGHDT, CDR2 YNNKEL (reference sequence). CDR3 nucleotides: TGTGCCAGCAGCCGTACAGGGACACACAGCACAGATACGCAGTATTTT. It codes for CASSRTGTHSTDTQYF.

CDR3 DNA: TGTGCCAGCAGCTTAGGAGGGGGCGCCGCCTACGAGCAGTACTTC. This gives the protein CASSLGGGAAYEQYF. V is TRBV7-6 and J is TRBJ2-7; 7 positions agree with TRBD1. The V and J ends lost 1 base and 2 bases, in that order; junction bases with no gene match: 5. Germline V gene sequence: CDR1 SGHVS, CDR2 FNYEAQ. CDR3 length equals 15 residues.

CDR3 region: CASSLAQRISEAFF. For the CDR3, the DNA is TGTGCCAGCAGCTTAGCGCAGCGGATCTCTGAAGCTTTCTTT. The genes are TRBV7-8 and TRBJ1-1, with no clear D. Trimming stripped 0 bases from V and 6 bases from J, with 11 bases between. There are 14 residues in the CDR3. CDR1 and CDR2 from the germline V gene are SGHVS and FQNEAQ.

The V and J genes are TRBV5-4 and TRBJ2-5; D is perhaps TRBD2 (6 bases). Germline V gene data show CDR1 as SGHNT and CDR2 as YYREEE (reference sequence). Trimming pared 3 bases from V and 3 bases from J, leaving 12 bases between. The CDR3 has 14 residues. The CDR3 DNA follows: TGTGCCAGCAGCTCCGGGCGGAGGGAAGAGACCCAGTACTTC. It specifies CASSSGRREETQYF.

The chain recombines TRBV28 with TRBJ1-2; D is undetermined. Trimming removed 10 bases from V and 2 bases from J, with 20 bases in between. The germline CDR1 and CDR2 sequences are MDHEN and SYDVKM. The CDR3 spans 15 residues. CDR3 coding DNA: TGTGCCACCACAAAGATAGGGTGGGAGAACTATGGCTACACCTTC. Translation: CATTKIGWENYGYTF.

The V call is TRBV7-9, the J call TRBJ2-1, with TRBD2 matching over 7 bases. There are 14 residues in the CDR3. Looked up from germline, CDR1 is SEHNR and CDR2 is FQNEAQ (reference sequence). The trim removed 5 bases at V and 6 bases at J, leaving 7 bases unmatched. CDR3 sequence reads: CASSLDGGSNEQFF. CDR3 nucleotide sequence: TGTGCCAGCAGCCTAGACGGGGGGTCCAATGAGCAGTTCTTC.